This TCR beta chain was sequenced in a study of Ad26.COV2.S vaccination and SARS-CoV-2 variants. Study-wide background: Doses of Ad26.COV2.S were injected into muscle once or twice, 56 days apart. Overall study results and limits: Estimates derived from TCR breadth and depth analyses may have underestimated total T cell responses.

As to this clone: The antigen is undetermined.

Treatment given: about 20 received Ad26.COV2.S at low or high dose, single or two shots; 5 received placebo; per-sample allocation not given. Sampling happened 63 days after the first vaccine or placebo injection. This vaccine is an Ad26 vector that expresses the Wuhan-strain SARS-CoV-2 spike. V was pared by 4 bases and J by 7 bases, with 7 bases between. From germline, CDR1 is SEHNR and CDR2 FQNEAQ (reference sequence). The CDR3 length is 12 residues. Clones were read by immunoSEQ multiplex PCR, and TCRdb kept only the in-frame ones, dropping some. The data hold about 480,000 clones, with around nine tenths observed a single time.

The specimen was peripheral blood, collected in a trial of Ad26.COV2.S vaccine versus placebo. The chain links TRBV7-9 to TRBJ1-4; tentative D call: TRBD1 (5 bases). This TCR was recovered from a person aged 18-60 years who received the Ad26.COV2.S COVID-19 vaccine or a placebo. The CDR3 protein is CASSSRGEKLFF. As DNA, the CDR3 is TGTGCCAGCAGCTCGAGGGGTGAAAAACTGTTTTTT. Full variable domain (outside the CDR3, taken from reference TRBV7-9 and TRBJ1-4): DTGVSQNPRHKITKRGQNVTFRCDPISEHNRLYWYRQTLGQGPEFLTYFQNEAQLEKSRLLSDRFSAERPKGSFSTLEIQRTEQGDSAMYLCASSSRGEKLFFGSGTQLSVL.